The clone carrying this TCR beta chain has a count of ten or more. Its antigen is undetermined. Production of TCR beta libraries used UMI-labeled 5' RACE as the method. TCRdb used MiXCR to reprocess the 5' RACE reads, holding one entry per CDR3 protein. Of about 7,300 distinct CDR3 sequences in the sample, 3.9% are singletons; the top ten hold about 38%. This sample was taken from a study of human CD8 memory T cell subsets. Overall study results and limits: Measured by normalized Shannon-Wiener diversity, stem-like memory and precursor exhausted T cells were similarly high in diversity, which was not the case for effector memory cells.

Input material: CD8+ T cells from PBMCs. This TCR came from a human donor in good health.

CDR3 DNA sequence: TGTGCCAGCAGTTCCGACAGACCGACTAGCGGGAGTGGCTACAATGAGCAGTTCTTC. Translated: CASSSDRPTSGSGYNEQFF. The rearrangement joins TRBV28 to TRBJ2-1, with 12 bases that match TRBD2. Germline CDR1 is MDHEN and CDR2 is SYDVKM. The CDR3 has 19 residues. Losses at the gene ends were 4 bases for V and 3 bases for J; bases not matched to a gene: 13.